The 12 T cell receptor beta chains below were found in one sample sequenced in a study of blood T cell repertoires in COVID-19. Here immunoSEQ multiplex PCR was the method, and the copy in TCRdb shows in-frame clones only, minus some. The sample has 350,000 or so clones; about nine tenths are singletons. The sequencing input was peripheral blood. These receptors originate from a woman aged 60-75 years with COVID-19, enrolled during active disease.

The genes are TRBV30 and TRBJ1-5, with 7 bases that match TRBD1. V trimming: 3 bases; J trimming: 4 bases; junction bases outside the gene matches: 12. CDR1 and CDR2 from the germline V gene are GTSNPN and SVGIG (reference sequence). The CDR3 loop spans 16 amino acids. Here the CDR3 DNA reads TGTGCCTGGAGCCCGGGGGTGGGACAGCTGAATCAGCCCCAGCATTTT. Protein product: CAWSPGVGQLNQPQHF.

This chain uses TRBV6-5 with TRBJ1-2, with a tentative D call TRBD1 (5 bases). Trimming took off 2 bases at V and 8 bases at J, with 15 bases between the two ends. CDR3 length: 14 amino acids. Germline CDR1 MNHEY, CDR2 SVGAGI. The CDR3 region has the DNA TGTGCCAGCAGTTACCTCCTGGGGCCCCGAGGCTACACCTTC. As protein: CASSYLLGPRGYTF.

The chain carries TRBV24-1 and TRBJ2-1; TRBD2 matches 7 bases. V was pared by 4 bases and J by 5 bases, with 10 bases of the junction left unmatched. The CDR3 contains 16 residues. Germline V CDR1 and CDR2: KGHDR, SFDVKD. The CDR3 reads CATSESGSGPNNEQFF. CDR3 DNA sequence: TGTGCCACCAGTGAATCGGGTAGCGGGCCTAACAATGAGCAGTTCTTC.

The chain links TRBV5-4 to TRBJ1-1; a possible D gene is TRBD1 (6 bases). V was trimmed by 4 bases and J by 7 bases, leaving 14 bases between them. The CDR3 has 13 residues. Germline V gene lookup returns CDR1 SGHNT and CDR2 YYREEE (reference sequence). CDR3 protein: CASSPLGAHEAFF. Written as DNA, the CDR3 is TGTGCCAGCAGCCCCCTGGGGGCTCATGAAGCTTTCTTT.

The CDR3 loop reads CASSSPARGGYTF. In DNA, the CDR3 is TGTGCCAGCAGTTCCCCCGCCAGAGGTGGCTACACCTTC. The J gene is TRBJ1-2, the V gene TRBV27; D unclear. The CDR3 extends over 13 amino acids. Trimming removed 4 bases at V and 7 bases at J, with 13 bases between. Germline V gene data show CDR1 as MNHEY and CDR2 as SMNVEV (reference sequence).

The chain combines TRBV18 with TRBJ1-4; no definite D call. This CDR3 region has 16 residues. V shed 3 bases and J shed 1 base, with 12 bases lying between them. Germline V gene lookup returns CDR1 KGHSH and CDR2 LQKENI. The CDR3 DNA reads TGTGCCAGCTCACCCATAACGACACGAACTAATGAAAAACTGTTTTTT. As protein: CASSPITTRTNEKLFF.

V gene TRBV4-2 combines with J gene TRBJ2-3; 8 nucleotides align to TRBD2. The germline CDR1 and CDR2 sequences are LGHNA and YNFKEQ. The CDR3 has 16 residues. J lost 6 bases, V lost 3 bases, and 11 bases had no gene match. DNA for the CDR3: TGTGCCAGCAGCCACACGACTAGCGAGTTGTGGGATACGCAGTATTTT. Amino acids: CASSHTTSELWDTQYF.

V is TRBV28 and J is TRBJ1-5; 11 positions match TRBD1. From germline, CDR1 is MDHEN and CDR2 SYDVKM. There are 15 residues in the CDR3. Germline trimming cut 5 bases from V and 7 bases from J; bases unmatched to any gene: 7. The CDR3 DNA reads TGTGCCAGCAGTCGAGGACAGGGGGCAAACCAGCCCCAGCATTTT. This gives the protein CASSRGQGANQPQHF. Looking up the rest from reference TRBV28 and TRBJ1-5 gives the full variable domain: DVKVTQSSRYLVKRTGEKVFLECVQDMDHENMFWYRQDPGLGLRLIYFSYDVKMKEKGDIPEGYSVSREKKERFSLILESASTNQTSMYLCASSRGQGANQPQHFGDGTRLSIL.

This chain joins TRBV9 and TRBJ2-3; the D gene is possibly TRBD2 (6 bases). CDR3 size: 16 residues. V shed 5 bases and J shed 4 bases, with 20 bases lying between them. CDR1 and CDR2 (germline): SGDLS, YYNGEE. CDR3 amino acids: CASSSGVSGRADTQYF. The CDR3 bases are TGTGCCAGCAGTTCGGGGGTGTCCGGCCGAGCAGATACGCAGTATTTT.

The rearrangement links TRBV2 to TRBJ2-2; 9 bases match TRBD2. From germline, CDR1 is SNHLY and CDR2 FYNNEI. V was clipped by 7 bases and J by 6 bases; unmatched bases: 6. The CDR3 contains 14 residues. The CDR3 DNA reads TGTGCCAGCACGAGTAGCGGGGGAGCCGGGGAGCTGTTTTTT. Residues: CASTSSGGAGELFF.

The V call is TRBV2, the J call TRBJ1-5; the D is unclear. The CDR3 loop spans 15 amino acids. The V gene lost 6 bases and the J gene lost 1 base, with 13 bases spanning the gap. In germline, CDR1 is SNHLY, CDR2 FYNNEI. The CDR3 DNA follows: TGTGCCAGCAGGGCCGCGGATGCGAGCAATCAGCCCCAGCATTTT. It yields the protein CASRAADASNQPQHF.

V and J are TRBV27 and TRBJ1-2; D gene unclear. V was pared by 5 bases and J by 7 bases, with 20 bases between. The germline V gene encodes CDR1 MNHEY and CDR2 SMNVEV (reference sequence). This CDR3 spans 15 amino acids. The CDR3 here is CASSLRGPLEGGYTF. The CDR3 DNA reads TGTGCCAGCAGTCTTCGTGGTCCCTTAGAGGGTGGCTACACCTTC.